These T cell receptor beta chains were read from a single sample in a study of blood T cell repertoires in COVID-19. Assay: immunoSEQ multiplex PCR; the TCRdb copy retains only in-frame clones and omits some. The sample lists roughly 300,000 clones, 89% occurring once. Sequencing was carried out using peripheral blood. Receptors originate from a woman in her twenties or thirties with COVID-19, enrolled during active disease. CDR3s include the opening cysteine and the closing phenylalanine or tryptophan. A D gene is named only where the DNA matches it firmly. Clone size is shown for a subset of rows, as once, few, many or a class of expanded clone.

.,TRBJ1-4,.,12,TRBV3-1/TRBV3-2,CATGELDEKLFF,TGTGCCACAGGGGAATTGGATGAAAAACTGTTTTTT
.,TRBJ1-1,.,13,TRBV30,CAWIPRGDTEAFF,TGTGCCTGGATACCCCGGGGTGACACTGAAGCTTTCTTT
TRBD1,TRBJ2-6,.,15,TRBV2,CASSGTGAGANVLTF,TGTGCCAGCAGCGGGACAGGGGCTGGGGCCAACGTCCTGACTTTC
TRBD1,TRBJ1-1,.,12,TRBV28,CASLTGPTEAFF,TGTGCCAGCTTGACAGGGCCCACTGAAGCTTTCTTT
TRBD1,TRBJ1-2,.,14,TRBV10-3,CAISEGTADYGYTF,TGTGCCATCAGTGAGGGGACAGCGGACTATGGCTACACCTTC
.,TRBJ2-1,.,15,TRBV24-1,CATSDPTVLLNEQFF,TGTGCCACCAGTGATCCTACTGTCTTGCTCAATGAGCAGTTCTTC
TRBD1,TRBJ2-1,.,16,TRBV5-4,CASSPGGQATYNEQFF,TGTGCCAGCAGTCCCGGAGGACAGGCCACCTACAATGAGCAGTTCTTC
TRBD1,TRBJ2-5,.,15,TRBV27,CASSNDRDPQETQYF,TGTGCCAGCAGTAACGACAGGGACCCTCAAGAGACCCAGTACTTC
.,TRBJ1-3,.,15,TRBV3-1/TRBV3-2,CASSSGSGSGNTIYF,TGTGCCAGCAGCTCCGGGTCTGGGTCTGGAAACACCATATATTTT
.,TRBJ1-4,.,12,TRBV19,CASSIRGEKLFF,TGTGCCAGTAGTATACGGGGTGAAAAACTGTTTTTT
TRBD1,TRBJ1-3,.,15,TRBV4-2,CASSPPDRDGNTIYF,TGTGCCAGCAGCCCGCCGGACAGGGATGGAAACACCATATATTTT
.,TRBJ1-1,.,15,TRBV7-9,CASTPPSGGATEAFF,TGTGCCAGCACCCCTCCTTCTGGGGGGGCGACTGAAGCTTTCTTT
.,TRBJ1-2,once,15,TRBV6-1,CASSETGRRGYGYTF,TGTGCCAGCAGTGAAACTGGTCGACGGGGTTATGGCTACACCTTC
TRBD1,TRBJ2-3,.,17,TRBV5-4,CASSRAVNRGRTDTQYF,TGTGCCAGCAGCCGAGCGGTTAACAGGGGGCGCACAGATACGCAGTATTTT
.,TRBJ2-3,once,13,TRBV4-1,CASGQFGTDTQYF,TGCGCCAGCGGACAGTTTGGCACAGATACGCAGTATTTT
.,TRBJ1-1,.,12,TRBV9,CASSVTPGEAFF,TGTGCCAGCAGCGTAACCCCAGGTGAAGCTTTCTTT